This TCR beta chain was documented in a study of high-grade serous ovarian cancer treatment subgroups. Data came from immunoSEQ multiplex PCR; TCRdb stores just in-frame clones and leaves some out. The sample shows roughly 5,300 clones, roughly 70% of them seen only once. This clone appeared once. Tumor samples were obtained before definitive surgery or chemotherapy. The sample comprised tumor tissue. The receptor was isolated from a human patient with high-grade serous ovarian cancer.

CDR3 nucleotides: TGTGCTAGTGGTCTCGGGACAGCCGACACCGGGGAGCTGTTTTTT. Its translation: CASGLGTADTGELFF. The chain joins TRBV12-5 to TRBJ2-2; 7 nucleotides line up with TRBD1. Germline trimming cut 5 bases from V and 3 bases from J; bases unmatched to any gene: 6. The V gene's germline CDR1 is LGHNT and CDR2 FRNRAP. CDR3 length: 15 residues.